These T cell receptor beta chains were read from a single sample in a study of beta chain features in type 1 diabetes. Clones were sequenced by immunoSEQ multiplex PCR, and TCRdb holds only the in-frame ones, with some missing. Of about 220,000 clones listed, approximately 10% are singletons. Sequences were obtained from central memory CD4+ T cells from blood. Receptors were obtained from a man aged 18 to 29 in good health. Each CDR3 is given with its conserved first and last residue. D genes are given only for firm matches. Size is stated for part of the rows, as once, few or many counts, or as a class when the clone is expanded.

TRBD1,TRBV11-1,TRBJ1-1,few,CASSRSSVDRGRLNTEAFF,TGTGCCAGCAGCCGTTCATCGGTTGACAGGGGAAGACTAAACACTGAAGCTTTCTTT
NA,TRBV7-2,TRBJ2-3,few,CASTATTDTQYF,TGTGCCAGCACCGCGACGACCGATACGCAGTATTTT
TRBD2,TRBV5-1,TRBJ2-3,few,CASSSFGASGRTDTQYF,TGCGCCAGCAGCTCCTTCGGGGCTAGCGGGAGAACAGATACGCAGTATTTT
NA,TRBV29-1,TRBJ2-2,NA,CSVHNAGELFF,TGCAGCGTCCACAACGCCGGGGAGCTGTTTTTT
NA,TRBV6-1,TRBJ2-6,NA,CASSVWGANVLTF,TGTGCCAGCAGTGTGTGGGGGGCCAACGTCCTGACTTTC
NA,TRBV29-1,TRBJ2-7,few,CSVGPGSNEQYF,TGCAGCGTTGGTCCGGGAAGCAACGAGCAGTACTTC
NA,TRBV18,TRBJ2-7,NA,CASSPPGYYEQYF,TGTGCCAGCTCACCACCGGGGTACTACGAGCAGTACTTC
TRBD1,TRBV4-2,TRBJ1-5,NA,CASSPGGSQPQHF,TGTGCCAGCAGCCCAGGGGGCTCTCAGCCCCAGCATTTT
TRBD2,TRBV5-1,TRBJ2-7,NA,CASSPRTSGSYEQYF,TGCGCCAGCAGCCCTAGGACTAGCGGGAGCTACGAGCAGTACTTC
TRBD1,TRBV29-1,TRBJ1-2,many,CSVVPGQGSGYGYTF,TGCAGCGTTGTCCCGGGACAGGGGTCGGGCTATGGCTACACCTTC
NA,TRBV29-1,TRBJ1-5,few,CSVRDGDQPQHF,TGCAGCGTAAGGGACGGAGATCAGCCCCAGCATTTT
TRBD2,TRBV5-1,TRBJ2-1,NA,CASSFTPGLAGVANYNEQFF,TGCGCCAGCAGCTTTACTCCGGGACTAGCGGGAGTTGCGAACTACAATGAGCAGTTCTTC
TRBD1,TRBV7-8,TRBJ2-5,NA,CASSPMSGGGMAETQYF,TGTGCCAGCAGCCCAATGTCAGGGGGTGGGATGGCAGAGACCCAGTACTTC
NA,TRBV27,TRBJ2-7,few,CASSLGRQGLYEQYF,TGTGCCAGCAGTCTAGGGCGACAGGGACTCTACGAGCAGTACTTC
NA,TRBV15,TRBJ2-3,few,CATSDPRTDTQYF,TGTGCCACCAGCGACCCCCGGACAGATACGCAGTATTTT
NA,TRBV25-1,TRBJ2-7,NA,CASSEYGYEQYF,TGTGCCAGCAGTGAATATGGGTACGAGCAGTACTTC
NA,TRBV25-1,TRBJ2-3,NA,CASSRGGNTDTQYF,TGTGCCAGCAGTAGAGGGGGTAACACAGATACGCAGTATTTT
NA,TRBV11-3,TRBJ2-1,few,CASSSRLGEEQFF,TGTGCCAGCAGCTCCCGCCTGGGGGAAGAGCAGTTCTTC
NA,TRBV30,TRBJ2-2,NA,CACQQDNTGELFF,TGTGCCTGCCAACAGGATAACACCGGGGAGCTGTTTTTT
NA,TRBV28,TRBJ2-7,few,CASITGTVLGYEQYF,TGTGCCAGCATTACCGGGACGGTCTTGGGCTACGAGCAGTACTTC
TRBD1,TRBV7-9,TRBJ2-7,few,CASSSPPGQGSTNEQYF,TGTGCCAGCAGCTCACCACCGGGACAGGGTTCCACCAACGAGCAGTACTTC
NA,TRBV29-1,TRBJ2-5,few,CSVGGLVAGAVETQYF,TGCAGCGTTGGGGGTTTGGTAGCAGGGGCCGTAGAGACCCAGTACTTC
NA,TRBV4-3,TRBJ2-3,NA,CASSQDWAGRTDTQYF,TGCGCCAGCAGCCAAGATTGGGCGGGGCGCACAGATACGCAGTATTTT
NA,TRBV9,TRBJ2-1,NA,CASMGLPNNEQFF,TGTGCCAGCATGGGTCTCCCTAACAATGAGCAGTTCTTC
NA,TRBV30,TRBJ1-5,few,CASGPGPNQPQHF,TGTGCCTCAGGACCCGGACCCAATCAGCCCCAGCATTTT
NA,TRBV2,TRBJ2-2,NA,CASASNRGTGELFF,TGTGCCAGCGCTAGTAATCGTGGCACCGGGGAGCTGTTTTTT
NA,TRBV10-3,TRBJ2-1,NA,CASSFSSEQFF,TGTGCCAGCAGTTTCTCCTCTGAGCAGTTCTTC
NA,TRBV30,TRBJ1-2,few,CAWTLPFNYGYTF,TGTGCCTGGACCTTACCCTTTAACTATGGCTACACCTTC
TRBD2,TRBV9,TRBJ2-3,NA,CASSENPGTSGRTDTQYF,TGTGCCAGCAGCGAGAATCCCGGGACTAGCGGGCGCACAGATACGCAGTATTTT
TRBD2,TRBV7-2,TRBJ2-1,few,CASSPTSAGTRDFKQFF,TGTGCCAGCAGCCCCACCTCAGCCGGGACTAGGGATTTCAAGCAGTTCTTC
TRBD2,TRBV28,TRBJ2-1,many,CASSRLAGMKGLHNEQFF,TGTGCCAGCAGTCGACTAGCGGGAATGAAGGGTTTGCACAATGAGCAGTTCTTC
NA,TRBV2,TRBJ1-1,NA,CASSSGGLNTEAFF,TGTGCCAGCAGCAGCGGAGGCCTGAACACTGAAGCTTTCTTT
NA,TRBV5-1,TRBJ2-5,many,CASSLGPGTQETQYF,TGCGCCAGCAGCTTGGGTCCAGGCACCCAAGAGACCCAGTACTTC
TRBD1,TRBV7-9,TRBJ1-1,NA,CASSLGQGFASNTEAFF,TGTGCCAGCAGCTTAGGACAGGGGTTTGCTTCGAACACTGAAGCTTTCTTT
NA,TRBV4-3,TRBJ2-7,NA,CASSQDSWTDQQYF,TGCGCCAGCAGCCAAGATTCGTGGACAGACCAGCAGTACTTC
TRBD2,TRBV2,TRBJ2-1,few,CASSASGSDNEQFF,TGTGCCAGCAGTGCCAGCGGGAGTGACAATGAGCAGTTCTTC
NA,TRBV7-6,TRBJ2-5,NA,CASSERGPRGPAGETQYF,TGTGCCAGCAGCGAACGCGGCCCAAGGGGCCCTGCGGGAGAGACCCAGTACTTC
NA,TRBV7-7,TRBJ2-7,NA,CASSSILGTEQYF,TGTGCCAGCAGCTCCATATTGGGAACCGAGCAGTACTTC
NA,TRBV29-1,TRBJ1-5,NA,CSVARGSGNQPQHF,TGCAGCGTTGCCAGGGGAAGCGGCAATCAGCCCCAGCATTTT
NA,TRBV6-5,TRBJ2-3,NA,CASGRIAGDTQYF,TGTGCCAGCGGGCGCATAGCTGGGGATACGCAGTATTTT
NA,TRBV7-2,TRBJ2-7,NA,CASSLDSDYEQYF,TGTGCCAGCAGCTTAGACAGTGACTACGAGCAGTACTTC
TRBD1,TRBV19,TRBJ1-1,NA,CASRAPLDRIELYEAFF,TGTGCCAGTAGAGCCCCCCTGGACAGGATCGAGTTATATGAAGCTTTCTTT
NA,TRBV5-1,TRBJ2-7,NA,CASSLEFVGLPSEQYF,TGCGCCAGCAGCTTGGAATTCGTCGGACTTCCCAGCGAGCAGTACTTC
NA,TRBV29-1,TRBJ2-2,few,CSVDHRERPGELFF,TGCAGCGTTGACCACAGGGAAAGGCCCGGGGAGCTGTTTTTT
TRBD1,TRBV6-6,TRBJ2-7,NA,CASWGGQGYEQYF,TGTGCCAGCTGGGGCGGACAGGGTTACGAGCAGTACTTC
NA,TRBV7-8,TRBJ2-7,many,CASSFNRKFSEQYF,TGTGCCAGCAGCTTCAATCGGAAGTTTAGCGAGCAGTACTTC
TRBD2,TRBV7-2,TRBJ2-7,few,CASSRGPPGLAGDEQYF,TGTGCCAGCAGCCGGGGCCCTCCGGGACTAGCGGGAGACGAGCAGTACTTC
NA,TRBV5-6,TRBJ2-7,NA,CASISSVRGYEQYF,TGTGCCAGCATCTCCAGCGTCAGGGGATACGAGCAGTACTTC
NA,TRBV4-2,TRBJ2-3,few,CASSQELRGDTQYF,TGTGCCAGCAGCCAAGAGCTCCGAGGGGATACGCAGTATTTT
TRBD2,TRBV7-8,TRBJ2-7,few,CASSLETSGPSYEQYF,TGTGCCAGCAGCTTAGAGACTAGCGGGCCTTCCTACGAGCAGTACTTC
NA,TRBV5-1,TRBJ2-3,NA,CASSPIAASSTDTQYF,TGCGCCAGCAGCCCAATAGCGGCATCTAGCACAGATACGCAGTATTTT
NA,TRBV4-3,TRBJ2-7,NA,CASSREPYNEQYF,TGCGCCAGCAGCCGTGAGCCGTACAACGAGCAGTACTTC
NA,TRBV14,TRBJ2-5,few,CASSQDRDETQYF,TGTGCCAGCAGCCAAGACAGGGACGAGACCCAGTACTTC
NA,TRBV7-9,TRBJ1-3,NA,CASSFSGGVEAGNTIYF,TGTGCCAGCAGCTTTTCGGGCGGCGTGGAGGCTGGAAACACCATATATTTT
TRBD2,TRBV5-4,TRBJ2-2,few,CASSPSSGRRLNTGELFF,TGTGCCAGCAGCCCTTCTAGCGGGAGGCGCCTGAACACCGGGGAGCTGTTTTTT
TRBD2,TRBV4-2,TRBJ2-1,NA,CASSPDQTSAAYNEQFF,TGTGCCAGCAGCCCCGACCAGACTAGCGCTGCCTACAATGAGCAGTTCTTC
NA,TRBV9,TRBJ1-1,few,CASTPGRGNTEAFF,TGTGCCAGCACCCCAGGCAGGGGGAACACTGAAGCTTTCTTT
NA,TRBV11-2,TRBJ1-1,NA,CASSFSGIEAFF,TGTGCCAGCAGCTTTTCAGGCATTGAAGCTTTCTTT
TRBD1,TRBV6-5,TRBJ2-7,NA,CASSAPRQGAEEQYF,TGTGCCAGCAGTGCCCCCCGACAGGGGGCAGAGGAGCAGTACTTC
NA,TRBV20-1,TRBJ1-2,NA,CSATDNYGYTF,TGCAGTGCAACCGATAACTATGGCTACACCTTC